This T cell receptor beta chain was documented in a study of OX40 agonist ivuxolimab in advanced cancers. Notes on the research overall: Ivuxolimab was a fully human IgG2 agonistic monoclonal antibody targeting the costimulatory receptor OX40 (CD134). Intravenous ivuxolimab was administered to patients every 2 weeks at six dose levels: 0.01, 0.1, 0.3, 1.5, 3 and 10 mg/kg. Of the approximately 50 dose-escalation patients, hepatocellular carcinoma was present in around 20, melanoma in around 15, renal cell carcinoma in 9 and head and neck cancer in 9. The dose-escalation cohort was 82.7% male with a mean age of about 58 years, ranging from roughly 23 to 85. Prior anti-PD-1, anti-PD-L1 or anti-CTLA-4 therapy was permitted, and 40% of dose-escalation patients had received checkpoint inhibitors. Partial responses occurred in three dose-escalation patients: two with cutaneous melanoma and one with hepatocellular carcinoma. The point of sequencing TCRbeta in the periphery was to test whether ivuxolimab changed TCR sequence diversity and drove clonal T-cell expansion. The monotherapy dose-escalation portion (N of about 49 patients) of the phase I ivuxolimab trial is reported in the paper.

Taken from cysteine to phenylalanine, the CDR3 has 15 residues. Only the CDR3 part of the read is kept: 45 bases, read in frame from the first base. The germline V gene sets CDR1 to SGHRS and CDR2 to YFSETQ. Cut back by 0 bases and 2 bases, the V and J ends lie 12 bases apart. Concerning this clone: Its recognized antigen is unknown. Base qualities are missing; no much larger clone stands one base away.

What the work shows at the level of the full study, not this receptor alone: In the 0.1-3.0 mg/kg groups, partial responders were among the patients with the lowest normalized peripheral clonal expansion, particularly in CD8+ T cells. Low levels of normalized T-cell clonal expansion were also seen in some nonresponding patients. After ivuxolimab, CD8+ T cells had more expanded clones than CD4+ T cells on average. Which antigens the clonally expanded peripheral T cells were specific for was not determined. At doses of 0.1 to 3.0 mg/kg, clonal expansion of both CD4+ and CD8+ T cells in blood was seen between baseline and week 6.

Patients with a history of autoimmune disease or receiving systemic immunosuppression were excluded from the trial. Peripheral blood for TCR sequencing was collected from all dose cohorts at baseline, on cycle 4 day 1, and on cycle 7 day 1. Samples came from an open-label, multicenter, first-in-human phase I dose-escalation trial of ivuxolimab. Adults with locally advanced or metastatic melanoma, renal cell, hepatocellular, or head and neck squamous cell carcinoma were enrolled in the trial. Before TCR sequencing, CD4+ and CD8+ T cells were separately sorted from peripheral blood. Genomic DNA was isolated from the sorted cells so that the TCRbeta CDR3 region could be sequenced. The immunoSEQ Assay was used for sequencing of TCRbeta CDR3 regions. TCRdb retrieved this table from immuneACCESS and kept in-frame rearrangements only. Not all clones are present; in checked studies, unresolved V genes account for under half, and no reason is known for the remainder. This sample has 30,000 or so clones in its table, and 65% to 80% of those were observed once. Under 25% of the sample belongs to the ten largest clones.

The chain is encoded by TRBV5-1 joined to TRBJ2-7; the D gene is perhaps TRBD1 or TRBD2, as each covers 5 bases. The material was CD4+ or CD8+ T cells sorted from blood, obtained in a trial of the OX40 agonist ivuxolimab. The clonotype originates from an adult with an advanced solid tumor such as melanoma, head and neck, liver or kidney cancer. The CDR3 protein: CASSLAGTPTYEQYF. The DNA sequence is given as TGCGCCAGCAGCTTGGCAGGGACCCCCACCTACGAGCAGTACTTC.